One and the same sample provided the 26 T cell receptor beta chains below, sequenced in a study of T cells in Graves' hyperthyroidism and ophthalmopathy. RNA transcripts provided the source from which TCR beta CDR3 regions were amplified. Carried out on the TCR CDR3, a first-round RT-PCR used the HTBI primer set. Via MiXCR, TCRdb re-called the multiplex PCR reads, giving one row per CDR3 protein. The sample carries some 620,000 distinct CDR3 sequences, roughly 16% recorded once. The specimen sequenced was blood. Receptors originate from a woman aged 25 to 39 with Graves' hyperthyroidism.

This clonotype was detected only a few times. The V gene is TRBV6-2 or TRBV6-3, the J gene TRBJ1-2, with D unresolved. V was trimmed by 6 bases and J by 8 bases, leaving 22 bases between them. The germline CDR1 and CDR2 sequences are MNHEY and SVGEGT. The CDR3 has 15 amino acids. The CDR3 sequence: CASRNLGLEEIGYTF. CDR3 bases: TGTGCCAGCAGAAATCTAGGACTGGAGGAGATCGGCTACACCTTC.

The rearrangement joins TRBV9 to TRBJ2-1, with 10 bases aligning to TRBD2. The germline V gene has CDR1 SGDLS and CDR2 YYNGEE. The length of the CDR3 is 18 residues. Germline trimming cut 4 bases from V and 0 bases from J; bases unmatched to any gene: 10. The CDR3 DNA sequence: TGTGCCAGCAGCTCCCGGACTAGCGGAGGGGGCTCCTACAATGAGCAGTTCTTC. This codes for CASSSRTSGGGSYNEQFF.

This clonotype was seen only a few times. The V and J genes are TRBV7-9 and TRBJ2-7; the match to TRBD1 covers 7 bases. V lost 5 bases to trimming and J lost 4 bases; unmatched junction nucleotides: 5. The V gene's germline CDR1 is SEHNR and CDR2 FQNEAQ (reference sequence). CDR3 length: 13 residues. The CDR3 sequence: CASSLTGVYEQYF. The CDR3, as DNA: TGTGCCAGCAGCCTTACAGGGGTGTACGAGCAGTACTTC. Variable domain in full (rest from reference TRBV7-9 and TRBJ2-7): DTGVSQNPRHKITKRGQNVTFRCDPISEHNRLYWYRQTLGQGPEFLTYFQNEAQLEKSRLLSDRFSAERPKGSFSTLEIQRTEQGDSAMYLCASSLTGVYEQYFGPGTRLTVT.

This clonotype has ten or more counts. The J gene is TRBJ1-2, the V gene TRBV2; unclear D gene. The germline V gene has CDR1 SNHLY and CDR2 FYNNEI. The CDR3 has 12 residues. Trimming removed 3 bases at V and 8 bases at J, with 10 bases between. The CDR3: CASSDQILGYTF. CDR3 DNA sequence: TGTGCCAGCAGTGACCAAATCTTAGGCTACACCTTC.

This clonotype has only a few counts. The chain joins TRBV3-1 to TRBJ2-1; 9 bases match TRBD2. The CDR3 has 18 residues. Germline values: CDR1 LGHDT, CDR2 YNNKEL (reference sequence). V was pared by 0 bases and J by 5 bases, with 11 bases of the junction left unmatched. For the CDR3, the DNA is TGTGCCAGCAGCCAAGAACTCTTAGCGGGAGTGAGTAACAATGAGCAGTTCTTC. It encodes CASSQELLAGVSNNEQFF.

This clonotype was observed at least ten times. Compared with germline, one end of the junction differs, possibly owing to a read error. The chain carries TRBV12-5 and TRBJ2-4; D is undetermined. The CDR3 is 13 residues long. The germline CDR1 and CDR2 sequences are LGHNT and FRNRAP. CDR3 loop: CASGWAAQNIQYF. The CDR3, as DNA: TGTGCTAGTGGTTGGGCAGCCCAAAACATTCAGTACTTC. Full variable domain (rest looked up from reference TRBV12-5 and TRBJ2-4): DARVTQTPRHKVTEMGQEVTMRCQPILGHNTVFWYRQTMMQGLELLAYFRNRAPLDDSGMPKDRFSAEMPDATLATLKIQPSEPRDSAVYFCASGWAAQNIQYFGAGTRLSVL.

This clonotype appeared many times. The chain's CDR3 is CASSLTRDTYEQYF. CDR3 DNA sequence: TGTGCCAGCAGCTTAACACGGGACACCTACGAGCAGTACTTC. The chain carries TRBV5-5 and TRBJ2-7; D perhaps matches TRBD1 (6 bases). Trimming removed 2 bases at V and 2 bases at J, with 11 bases between. CDR1 is SGHKS and CDR2 is YYEKEE in the germline V gene (reference sequence). The CDR3 is 14 amino acids.

This clonotype came up a few times. The genes are TRBV6-1 and TRBJ2-5; D unresolved. Germline V CDR1 and CDR2: MNHNS, SASEGT. CDR3 length equals 13 residues. Trimming pared 5 bases from V and 1 base from J, leaving 8 bases between. CDR3 sequence reads: CASSPQVQETQYF. The CDR3 DNA follows: TGTGCCAGCAGTCCCCAGGTCCAAGAGACCCAGTACTTC.

This clonotype was observed many times. J is TRBJ1-6 and V is TRBV28; D unresolved. V lost 2 bases and J 11 bases, leaving 7 bases between the germline ends. Germline CDR1 is MDHEN and CDR2 is SYDVKM. There are 12 residues in the CDR3. The CDR3 sequence: CASSLMPPPLHF. The CDR3, as DNA: TGTGCCAGCAGTTTAATGCCACCACCCCTCCACTTT.

This clonotype was picked up many times. The chain employs TRBV20-1 and TRBJ1-2; 7 nucleotides match TRBD1. This CDR3 contains 16 residues. J gave up 7 bases and V 3 bases, and 17 bases lay outside the gene matches. Germline lookup yields CDR1 DFQATT and CDR2 SNEGSKA (reference sequence). The CDR3 reads CSASWGQLPFGSGYTF. DNA of the CDR3: TGCAGTGCTAGTTGGGGACAGTTGCCTTTTGGGTCTGGCTACACCTTC.

This chain connects TRBV29-1 to TRBJ2-2; D unclear. The germline V gene has CDR1 SQVTM and CDR2 ANQGSEA. This CDR3 region has 13 residues. Trimming removed 2 bases at V and 0 bases at J, with 4 bases between. The CDR3 spells CSVERSNTGELFF. The CDR3 DNA is TGCAGCGTTGAACGGTCGAACACCGGGGAGCTGTTTTTT.

This clonotype was detected a few times. The chain couples TRBV10-3 to TRBJ1-4; no clear D gene. Germline V CDR1 and CDR2: ENHRY, SYGVKD. The CDR3 contains 14 residues. The V gene lost 3 bases and the J gene lost 8 bases, with 13 bases spanning the gap. DNA of the CDR3: TGTGCCATCAGTGACGACGGGAAAGAAGAAAAACTGTTTTTT. It is translated as CAISDDGKEEKLFF.

This clonotype was found a few times. This clone may be a read error of a much larger clone one base away. Here the CDR3 omits its conserved ending phenylalanine or tryptophan, so a read error is the likely source. The chain is built from TRBV6-2 or TRBV6-3 and TRBJ1-1, with 8 positions matching TRBD1. With V trimmed by 2 bases and J by 1 base, 6 bases remained unmatched. Germline V gene lookup returns CDR1 MNHEY and CDR2 SVGEGT. The CDR3 is made up of 16 amino acids. The CDR3 DNA is TGTGCCAGCAGTTACGGACAGGGAAGGTGGAACACTGAAGCTTTCCTT. This codes for CASSYGQGRWNTEAFL.

This chain uses TRBV5-1 with TRBJ2-1; the D gene is possibly TRBD2 (6 bases). CDR3 size: 15 residues. In germline, CDR1 is SGHRS, CDR2 YFSETQ. Trimming cost V 4 bases and J 3 bases, with 14 bases left between them. The CDR3 coding sequence is TGCGCCAGCAGCAGGGAGATTAGCGGCTACAATGAGCAGTTCTTC. This translates into CASSREISGYNEQFF.

This chain links TRBV9 with TRBJ2-1; 10 bases map to TRBD2. CDR1 and CDR2 from the germline V gene are SGDLS and YYNGEE. After removal of 8 bases from V and 2 bases from J, the junction contained 7 bases not matched to a gene. The CDR3 totals 15 residues. CDR3 sequence: CASTPSGSAYNEQFF. CDR3 nucleotides: TGTGCCAGTACCCCTAGCGGGAGTGCCTACAATGAGCAGTTCTTC.

The chain has TRBV28 and TRBJ2-7; no reliable D call. Trimming stripped 1 base from V and 9 bases from J, with 7 bases between. The germline gives CDR1 MDHEN, CDR2 SYDVKM. There are 11 residues in the CDR3. The CDR3 coding sequence is TGTGCCAGCAGTTTATACGGCGTGCAGTACTTC. Its translation: CASSLYGVQYF. The full variable domain, in which reference TRBV28 and TRBJ2-7 provide the parts outside the CDR3, is DVKVTQSSRYLVKRTGEKVFLECVQDMDHENMFWYRQDPGLGLRLIYFSYDVKMKEKGDIPEGYSVSREKKERFSLILESASTNQTSMYLCASSLYGVQYFGPGTRLTVT.

This clonotype was detected ten times or more. This rearrangement joins TRBV29-1 to TRBJ1-1; D is possibly TRBD1 (5 bases). The CDR3 runs 13 residues. CDR1 and CDR2 (germline): SQVTM, ANQGSEA. Here the CDR3 DNA reads TGCACCTATTCGGAGGGGAAAACCACTGAAGCTTTCTTT. The encoded protein is CTYSEGKTTEAFF.

The chain has TRBV20-1 and TRBJ2-7; D might be TRBD1 or TRBD2, each matching 5 bases. Trimming took 5 bases from V and 5 from J, leaving 22 bases between them. The CDR3 loop spans 15 amino acids. CDR1 is DFQATT and CDR2 is SNEGSKA in the germline V gene (reference sequence). This chain's CDR3 is CSAAHRDAGKDEQYF. Here the CDR3 DNA reads TGCAGTGCTGCTCATCGGGACGCAGGAAAGGACGAGCAGTACTTC.

In this sample, this clonotype turned up many times. The chain links TRBV30 to TRBJ2-1, with TRBD2 as a possible D gene (5 bases). In germline, CDR1 is GTSNPN, CDR2 SVGIG (reference sequence). The ends were cut back, 5 bases at V and 0 bases at J, with 11 bases in the middle. The CDR3 loop spans 14 amino acids. CDR3 loop: CAWQNLASYNEQFF. CDR3 in DNA: TGTGCCTGGCAAAACCTAGCCTCCTACAATGAGCAGTTCTTC.

This clonotype was counted many times. This rearrangement joins TRBV27 to TRBJ2-3, with TRBD2 identical over 8 bases. The CDR3 length is 15 residues. V dropped 7 bases and J dropped 7; count of bases not matched to a gene: 13. Germline V CDR1 and CDR2: MNHEY, SMNVEV (reference sequence). This CDR3 is CASTAGGRSLHTQYF. The DNA for the CDR3 is TGTGCCAGCACGGCCGGCGGGAGGTCCCTACATACGCAGTATTTT.

This clonotype was observed at least ten times. The rearrangement uses TRBV2 and TRBJ2-6; 7 nucleotides line up with TRBD1. CDR1 and CDR2 (germline): SNHLY, FYNNEI. The J segment lost 2 bases and the V segment lost 4 bases, leaving 2 bases of the junction unmatched. This CDR3 spans 15 amino acids. CDR3 sequence: CASSGQGTGANVLTF. CDR3 coding DNA: TGTGCCAGCAGTGGACAGGGAACTGGGGCCAACGTCCTGACTTTC.

There are a few counts of this clonotype. V and J are TRBV6-1 and TRBJ1-5; no clear D. Trimming shortened V by 0 bases and J by 1 base, and 10 bases separated the two germline ends. The germline gives CDR1 MNHNS, CDR2 SASEGT. This CDR3 comprises 16 residues. The CDR3, as DNA: TGTGCCAGCAGTGAAGCGCCTCTCGGGAGCAATCAGCCCCAGCATTTT. Translation: CASSEAPLGSNQPQHF.

The table lists this clonotype with many counts. The chain recombines TRBV6-2 or TRBV6-3 with TRBJ1-1; D remains ambiguous. Germline CDR1 MNHEY, CDR2 SVGEGT. V lost 7 bases and J lost 5, with 20 bases in between. This CDR3 has 15 amino acids. CDR3 DNA: TGTGCCAGCATTTTGAGTAGCACGGTGGGAACTGAAGCTTTCTTT. It yields the protein CASILSSTVGTEAFF.

This chain connects TRBV6-4 to TRBJ1-4, with 9 bases that match TRBD1. Unmatched junction bases numbered 12, after V lost 5 bases and J lost 5 bases. CDR1 and CDR2 from the germline V gene are MRHNA and SNTAGT. The CDR3 is 17 residues long. The CDR3 coding sequence is TGTGCCAGCAGTTCCAGGGGACAGGGACCATCCAATGAAAAACTGTTTTTT. This sequence encodes CASSSRGQGPSNEKLFF.

The sample holds a few counts of this clonotype. The V call is TRBV6-1, the J call TRBJ2-1, with 12 bases identical to TRBD2. The CDR3 covers 15 residues. The germline CDR1 and CDR2 sequences are MNHNS and SASEGT. V gave up 8 bases and J gave up 10 bases; unmatched junction bases: 12. CDR3 nucleotide sequence: TGTGCCAGCGACCGACTAGCGGGAGTTGGTAAGGAGCAGTTCTTC. Translating gives CASDRLAGVGKEQFF.

The rearrangement links TRBV5-1 to TRBJ2-1; 12 bases align to TRBD1. Germline lookup yields CDR1 SGHRS and CDR2 YFSETQ. The CDR3 has 18 amino acids. The ends lost 4 bases at V and 2 bases at J; junction bases unmatched: 10. CDR3 sequence (DNA): TGCGCCAGCAGCCCCGGGACAGGGGGCCAGCGGCCCTACAATGAGCAGTTCTTC. Encoded protein: CASSPGTGGQRPYNEQFF.